This T cell receptor (beta chain) was observed in a study of cytomegalovirus exposure and HLA in healthy donors. Study details: Researchers found that roughly 81% of about 400 genotyped donors fell within the Caucasian-associated ancestry cluster.

V dropped 6 bases and J dropped 2; count of bases not matched to a gene: 4. The germline V gene encodes CDR1 MDHEN and CDR2 SYDVKM. There are 14 residues in the CDR3. Turning to this clone: The sample holds other DNA sequences that translate to the same CDR3.

PCR amplification relied on 60 Vbeta primers (plus 13 Jbeta primers). Some clones are missing from TCRdb's copy, which holds only in-frame ones; the method was immunoSEQ multiplex PCR. The sample records around 130,000 clones, approximately 80% being singletons. Sequenced material: PBMCs. The source of this sequence is a male donor in good health and CMV-seropositive. The chain has TRBV28 and TRBJ2-5; 9 bases line up with TRBD2. In DNA, the CDR3 is TGTGCCAGCAGGGCTAGCGGGACTCAAGAGACCCAGTACTTC. It codes for CASRASGTQETQYF.